Following are 12 T cell receptor beta chains from one sample sequenced in a study of control samples from healthy donors and cancer patients. The data were produced by immunoSEQ multiplex PCR, yet TCRdb's version contains in-frame clones alone and is incomplete. The sample includes about 100,000 clones, roughly 89% seen only once; the top ten take approximately 8.3%. Sequenced input: blood. These receptors all stem from a man aged 30 to 45 in good health.

The V and J genes are TRBV19 and TRBJ1-2; unclear D gene. The germline V and J ends were trimmed by 5 bases and 2 bases, with 21 bases remaining between them. This CDR3 has 17 amino acids. Germline-derived CDR1 and CDR2 are LNHDA and SQIVND (reference sequence). Here the CDR3 DNA reads TGTGCCAGTAGTCCTTCTCGCTCCGGCAGAAAAAACTATGGCTACACCTTC. Its protein is CASSPSRSGRKNYGYTF.

The chain has TRBV24-1 and TRBJ1-2, with 7 bases fitting TRBD1. CDR1 and CDR2 from the germline V gene are KGHDR and SFDVKD. The length of the CDR3 is 16 residues. With 5 bases clipped from V and 0 bases from J, the junction kept 8 bases outside the gene matches. DNA for the CDR3: TGTGCCACCAGTGGAACGGACAGGAATACTAACTATGGCTACACCTTC. Translation: CATSGTDRNTNYGYTF.

The chain recombines TRBV18 with TRBJ1-2; D is unresolved. V was cut by 4 bases and J by 0 bases, with 9 bases left in between. The length of the CDR3 is 14 residues. Germline CDR1 reads KGHSH; CDR2 reads LQKENI. The CDR3 sequence: CASSRSGANYGYTF. DNA of the CDR3: TGTGCCAGCTCACGGTCCGGCGCTAACTATGGCTACACCTTC.

J is TRBJ2-3 and V is TRBV3-1 (or the pseudogene TRBV3-2), with D possibly matching TRBD1 (6 bases). This CDR3 has 15 amino acids. Germline V gene data show CDR1 as LGHDT and CDR2 as YNNKEL (reference sequence). Trimming shortened V by 6 bases and J by 0 bases, and 13 bases separated the two germline ends. The CDR3 reads CASRRGTTSTDTQYF. CDR3 nucleotides: TGTGCCAGCAGGAGGGGGACAACTAGCACAGATACGCAGTATTTT.

This clone appeared a single time. This sequence joins TRBV2 and TRBJ2-7; D could derive from TRBD1 or TRBD2 (5 bases each). The CDR3 totals 15 residues. The V gene lost 2 bases and the J gene lost 4 bases, with 15 bases spanning the gap. Germline V gene sequence: CDR1 SNHLY, CDR2 FYNNEI. CDR3 region: CASSERPGPSYEQYF. The CDR3 DNA reads TGTGCCAGCAGTGAAAGGCCGGGACCATCTTACGAGCAGTACTTC.

The rearrangement uses TRBV5-4 and TRBJ2-7; 9 positions agree with TRBD1. The V segment lost 0 bases and the J segment 3 bases; nucleotides outside the gene matches: 4. This CDR3 comprises 15 residues. The V gene's germline CDR1 is SGHNT and CDR2 YYREEE (reference sequence). Here the CDR3 reads CASSLGGTGFYEQYV. In DNA form, the CDR3 reads TGTGCCAGCAGCTTGGGTGGGACAGGGTTCTACGAGCAGTACGTC.

The CDR3 region has the DNA TGTGCCAGCAGGATTACTTCAAATAGCAATCAGCCCCAGCATTTT. It specifies CASRITSNSNQPQHF. The chain links TRBV6-5 to TRBJ1-5; unclear D gene. In germline, CDR1 is MNHEY, CDR2 SVGAGI. The CDR3 length is 15 residues. The V gene lost 6 bases and the J gene lost 0 bases, with 12 bases spanning the gap.

The chain is built from TRBV13 and TRBJ2-5; 10 bases fit TRBD2. Germline values: CDR1 PRHDT, CDR2 FYEKMQ (reference sequence). V lost 2 bases, J lost 5 bases, and 11 bases stayed unmatched. The CDR3 contains 17 residues. CDR3 bases: TGTGCCAGCAGCTTAAAAGCGGGGGGGCCCCAATGGGAGACCCAGTACTTC. This gives the protein CASSLKAGGPQWETQYF.

This chain connects TRBV6-5 to TRBJ1-5, with D possibly TRBD1 on 6 matching bases. The CDR3 contains 15 residues. Germline V gene lookup returns CDR1 MNHEY and CDR2 SVGAGI. Trimming removed 2 bases from V and 2 bases from J, with 10 bases in between. The CDR3 reads CASSYGRGGNQPQHF. CDR3 nucleotides: TGTGCCAGCAGTTACGGCAGGGGAGGCAATCAGCCCCAGCATTTT.

The chain carries TRBV29-1 and TRBJ2-2, with D maybe TRBD2 (6 bases). In germline, CDR1 is SQVTM, CDR2 ANQGSEA. V lost 4 bases to trimming and J lost 7 bases, with 16 bases between them. The CDR3 runs 14 residues. CDR3 residues: CSVGPGGSGGELFF. CDR3 DNA: TGCAGCGTTGGCCCCGGGGGATCGGGCGGGGAGCTGTTTTTT.

This chain links TRBV7-2 with TRBJ2-5; the D gene is possibly TRBD1 (5 bases). Trimming took 3 bases from V and 2 from J, leaving 10 bases between them. The germline V gene has CDR1 SGHTA and CDR2 FQGNSA. The CDR3 length is 14 residues. CDR3 DNA sequence: TGTGCCAGCAGCTTGGGGCAGCGTCAAGAGACCCAGTACTTC. Translation gives CASSLGQRQETQYF. Looking up the rest from reference TRBV7-2 and TRBJ2-5 gives the full variable domain: GAGVSQSPSNKVTEKGKDVELRCDPISGHTALYWYRQSLGQGLEFLIYFQGNSAPDKSGLPSDRFSAERTGGSVSTLTIQRTQQEDSAVYLCASSLGQRQETQYFGPGTRLLVL.

A few counts support this clone. V usage is TRBV19 and J usage is TRBJ1-5; D remains ambiguous. Germline V gene sequence: CDR1 LNHDA, CDR2 SQIVND (reference sequence). This CDR3 region has 12 residues. Trimming pared 3 bases from V and 11 bases from J, leaving 11 bases between. In DNA, the CDR3 is TGTGCCAGTAGTATTTGGGTTTTAGCCCAGCATTTT. As protein: CASSIWVLAQHF.